The 11 T cell receptor beta chains given below trace back to one sample, sequenced in a study of blood T cell repertoires in COVID-19. The assay was immunoSEQ multiplex PCR, and TCRdb's table has in-frame clones only and misses some. This sample yields some 310,000 clones, of which around nine tenths are seen a single time; 1% belongs to the top ten. Sequencing was done on a sample of peripheral blood. The source of these receptors is a man aged 50-60 years with active or convalescent COVID-19.

The chain links TRBV27 to TRBJ2-2, with 7 bases matching TRBD1. V was clipped by 2 bases and J by 5 bases; unmatched bases: 2. In germline, CDR1 is MNHEY, CDR2 SMNVEV (reference sequence). The CDR3 runs to 14 residues. The CDR3 is CASSLATGTGELFF. DNA for the CDR3: TGTGCCAGCAGTTTAGCGACAGGGACCGGGGAGCTGTTTTTT.

The chain recombines TRBV9 with TRBJ2-1, with D possibly matching TRBD1 (5 bases). V lost 4 bases and J 7 bases, leaving 15 bases between the germline ends. The length of the CDR3 is 14 residues. Looked up from germline, CDR1 is SGDLS and CDR2 is YYNGEE. For the CDR3, the DNA is TGTGCCAGCAGCCTAGGGGCGAGTAGGAATGAGCAGTTCTTC. Its translation is CASSLGASRNEQFF. The full variable domain, completed using reference TRBV9 and TRBJ2-1, is DSGVTQTPKHLITATGQRVTLRCSPRSGDLSVYWYQQSLDQGLQFLIQYYNGEERAKGNILERFSAQQFPDLHSELNLSSLELGDSALYFCASSLGASRNEQFFGPGTRLTVL.

The V gene is TRBV2, the J gene TRBJ2-7; a weak D match, TRBD2 (5 bases). The ends were cut back, 1 base at V and 2 bases at J, with 12 bases in the middle. The CDR3 totals 15 residues. Germline lookup yields CDR1 SNHLY and CDR2 FYNNEI. CDR3 amino acids: CASSEGRVSPYEQYF. CDR3 nucleotide sequence: TGTGCCAGCAGTGAAGGGCGGGTTTCCCCCTACGAGCAGTACTTC.

This rearrangement joins TRBV4-1 to TRBJ2-1, with TRBD2 as a possible D gene (6 bases). The germline V gene has CDR1 MGHRA and CDR2 YSYEKL. Trimming shortened V by 1 base and J by 6 bases, and 13 bases separated the two germline ends. This CDR3 contains 15 residues. Here the CDR3 DNA reads TGCGCCAGCAGCCAAGGCGGGGTTATGGTCAATGAGCAGTTCTTC. Translated: CASSQGGVMVNEQFF.

This clone was counted a few times. The CDR3: CASRGRVVNQPQHF. In DNA, the CDR3 is TGTGCCAGCAGGGGGCGAGTAGTCAATCAGCCCCAGCATTTT. This chain joins TRBV7-3 and TRBJ1-5; weak D call: TRBD1 (5 bases). Germline CDR1 and CDR2: SGHTA and FQGTGA. Trimming left V 6 bases short and J 3 bases short, with 12 bases between. The CDR3 has 14 amino acids. The whole variable domain, remainder taken from reference TRBV7-3 and TRBJ1-5, is GAGVSQTPSNKVTEKGKYVELRCDPISGHTALYWYRQSLGQGPEFLIYFQGTGAADDSGLPNDRFFAVRPEGSVSTLKIQRTERGDSAVYLCASRGRVVNQPQHFGDGTRLSIL.

The rearrangement joins TRBV27 to TRBJ2-1; TRBD2 agrees at 14 bases. The CDR3 has 16 amino acids. Trimming removed 4 bases from V and 4 bases from J; junction bases left unmatched: 3. Germline values: CDR1 MNHEY, CDR2 SMNVEV (reference sequence). The CDR3 region is CASSSGLAGEYNEQFF. For the CDR3, the DNA is TGTGCCAGCAGTTCGGGACTAGCGGGGGAATACAATGAGCAGTTCTTC.

V and J are TRBV6-6 and TRBJ2-2; TRBD1 matches 7 bases. The CDR3 is 13 residues long. Germline V gives CDR1 MNHNY, CDR2 SVGAGI (reference sequence). V was pared by 6 bases and J by 4 bases, with 2 bases of the junction left unmatched. CDR3 in amino acids: CASRWTGTGELFF. DNA for the CDR3: TGTGCCAGCAGGTGGACAGGCACCGGGGAGCTGTTTTTT.

The chain is built from TRBV12-3 or TRBV12-4 and TRBJ1-1; 7 bases match TRBD1. This CDR3 has 12 amino acids. The V and J ends lost 7 bases and 6 bases, in that order; junction bases with no gene match: 5. CDR3 sequence reads: CASTSGTAEAFF. DNA of the CDR3: TGTGCCAGCACCTCCGGGACAGCTGAAGCTTTCTTT.

This clone appeared a single time. The chain employs TRBV3-1 (or the pseudogene TRBV3-2) and TRBJ1-1; 8 positions match TRBD1. CDR1 and CDR2 from the germline V gene are LGHDT and YNNKEL (reference sequence). V was pared by 4 bases and J by 0 bases, with 7 bases of the junction left unmatched. The CDR3 covers 16 residues. CDR3 in DNA: TGTGCCAGCAGCCCTGGGACAGGCAGGCTGAACACTGAAGCTTTCTTT. Its translation is CASSPGTGRLNTEAFF.

As for this clone: At the DNA level, this CDR3 is encoded by other sequences in the same sample as well. The genes are TRBV6-5 and TRBJ1-1; D remains ambiguous. Trimming cost V 0 bases and J 4 bases, with 6 bases left between them. The CDR3 is 13 residues long. CDR1 and CDR2 (germline): MNHEY, SVGAGI. The CDR3 reads CASSYSRGTEAFF. The CDR3 DNA follows: TGTGCCAGCAGTTACTCCCGGGGCACTGAAGCTTTCTTT.

The genes are TRBV24-1 and TRBJ1-2; no definite D call. V lost 4 bases to trimming and J lost 6 bases, with 8 bases between them. The CDR3 runs to 12 residues. Germline V lookup: CDR1 KGHDR, CDR2 SFDVKD. As DNA, the CDR3 is TGTGCCACCAGTGACCAGAAAAATGGCTACACCTTC. This translates into CATSDQKNGYTF.